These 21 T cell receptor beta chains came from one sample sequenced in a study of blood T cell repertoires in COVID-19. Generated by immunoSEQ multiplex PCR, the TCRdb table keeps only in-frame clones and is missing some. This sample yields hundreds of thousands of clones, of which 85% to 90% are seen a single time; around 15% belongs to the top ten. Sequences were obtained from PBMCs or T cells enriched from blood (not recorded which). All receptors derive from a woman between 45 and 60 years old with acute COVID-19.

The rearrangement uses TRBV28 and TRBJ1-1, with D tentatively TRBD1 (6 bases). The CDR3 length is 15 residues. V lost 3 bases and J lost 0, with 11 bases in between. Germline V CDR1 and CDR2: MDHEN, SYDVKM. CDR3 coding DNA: TGTGCCAGCAGTTTGGCAGGGGAACTGAACACTGAAGCTTTCTTT. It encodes CASSLAGELNTEAFF.

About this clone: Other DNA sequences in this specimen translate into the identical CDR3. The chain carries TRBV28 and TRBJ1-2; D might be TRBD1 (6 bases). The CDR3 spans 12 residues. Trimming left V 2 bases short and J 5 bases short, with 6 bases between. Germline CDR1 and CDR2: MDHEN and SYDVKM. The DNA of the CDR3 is TGTGCCAGCAGTTTAAGGGGGTATGGCTACACCTTC. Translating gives CASSLRGYGYTF.

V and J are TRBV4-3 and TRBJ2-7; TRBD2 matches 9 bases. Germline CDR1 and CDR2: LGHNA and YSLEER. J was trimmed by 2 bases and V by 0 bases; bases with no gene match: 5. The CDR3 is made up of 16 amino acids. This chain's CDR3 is CASSQDIAGETYEQYF. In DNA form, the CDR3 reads TGCGCCAGCAGCCAAGATATAGCGGGAGAGACCTACGAGCAGTACTTC.

In nucleotides, the CDR3 is TGTGCCAGCAGCAACACAGGGGGAATCACTGAAGCTTTCTTT. This sequence encodes CASSNTGGITEAFF. The chain combines TRBV6-4 with TRBJ1-1; 8 bases line up with TRBD1. The CDR3 runs to 14 residues. CDR1 and CDR2 (germline): MRHNA, SNTAGT. The V and J ends lost 6 bases and 4 bases, in that order; junction bases with no gene match: 7.

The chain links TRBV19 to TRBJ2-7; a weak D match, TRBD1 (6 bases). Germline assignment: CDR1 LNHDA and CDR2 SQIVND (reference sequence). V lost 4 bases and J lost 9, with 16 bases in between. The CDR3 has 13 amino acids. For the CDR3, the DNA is TGTGCCAGTAGTACCCCGGGACATCGTACGCAGTACTTC. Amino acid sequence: CASSTPGHRTQYF.

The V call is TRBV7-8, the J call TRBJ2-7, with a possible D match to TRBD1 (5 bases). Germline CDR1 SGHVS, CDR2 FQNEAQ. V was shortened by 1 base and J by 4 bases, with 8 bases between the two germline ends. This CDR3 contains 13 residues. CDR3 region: CASSLGTLYEQYF. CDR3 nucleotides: TGTGCCAGCAGCTTAGGGACACTTTACGAGCAGTACTTC.

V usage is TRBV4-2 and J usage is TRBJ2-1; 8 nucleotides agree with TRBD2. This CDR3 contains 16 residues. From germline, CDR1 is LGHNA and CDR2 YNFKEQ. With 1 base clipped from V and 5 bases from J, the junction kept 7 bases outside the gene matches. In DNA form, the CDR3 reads TGTGCCAGCAGCCAAGGATCCAGCGGGAGCAACAATGAGCAGTTCTTC. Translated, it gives CASSQGSSGSNNEQFF.

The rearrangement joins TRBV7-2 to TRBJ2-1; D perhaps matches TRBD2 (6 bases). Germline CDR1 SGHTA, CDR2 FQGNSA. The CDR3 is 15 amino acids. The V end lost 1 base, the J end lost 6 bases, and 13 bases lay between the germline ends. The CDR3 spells CASSLVTGEFNEQFF. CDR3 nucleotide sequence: TGTGCCAGCAGCTTAGTAACGGGAGAGTTCAATGAGCAGTTCTTC.

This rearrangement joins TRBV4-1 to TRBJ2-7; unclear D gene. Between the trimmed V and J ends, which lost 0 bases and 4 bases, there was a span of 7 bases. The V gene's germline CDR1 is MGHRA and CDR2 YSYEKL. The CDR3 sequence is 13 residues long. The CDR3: CASSQDSVYEQYF. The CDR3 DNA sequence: TGCGCCAGCAGCCAAGATTCGGTGTACGAGCAGTACTTC.

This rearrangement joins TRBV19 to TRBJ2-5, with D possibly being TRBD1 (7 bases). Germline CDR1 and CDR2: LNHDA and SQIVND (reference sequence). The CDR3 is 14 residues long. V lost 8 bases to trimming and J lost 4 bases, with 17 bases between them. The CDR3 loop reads CASSGQGGVETQYF. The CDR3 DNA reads TGTGCCAGTTCCGGCCAGGGGGGAGTAGAGACCCAGTACTTC.

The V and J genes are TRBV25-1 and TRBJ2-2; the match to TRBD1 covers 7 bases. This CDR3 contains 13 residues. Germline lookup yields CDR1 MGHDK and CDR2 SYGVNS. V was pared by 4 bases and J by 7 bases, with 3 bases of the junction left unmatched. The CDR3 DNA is TGTGCCAGCAGTGTGACAGGGATCGGGGAGCTGTTTTTT. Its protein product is CASSVTGIGELFF. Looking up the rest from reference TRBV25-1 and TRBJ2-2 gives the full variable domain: EADIYQTPRYLVIGTGKKITLECSQTMGHDKMYWYQQDPGMELHLIHYSYGVNSTEKGDLSSESTVSRIRTEHFPLTLESARPSHTSQYLCASSVTGIGELFFGEGSRLTVL.

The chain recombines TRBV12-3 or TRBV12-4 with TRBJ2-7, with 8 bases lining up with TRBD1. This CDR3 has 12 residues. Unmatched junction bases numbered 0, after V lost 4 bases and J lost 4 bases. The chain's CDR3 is CASSWTGYEQYF. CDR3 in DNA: TGTGCCAGCAGTTGGACAGGGTACGAGCAGTACTTC.

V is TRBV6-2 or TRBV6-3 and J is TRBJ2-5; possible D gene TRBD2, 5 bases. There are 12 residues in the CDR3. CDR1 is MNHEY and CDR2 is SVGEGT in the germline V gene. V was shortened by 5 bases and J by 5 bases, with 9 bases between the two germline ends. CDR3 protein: CASSPREETQYF. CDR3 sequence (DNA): TGTGCCAGCAGTCCGAGGGAGGAGACCCAGTACTTC.

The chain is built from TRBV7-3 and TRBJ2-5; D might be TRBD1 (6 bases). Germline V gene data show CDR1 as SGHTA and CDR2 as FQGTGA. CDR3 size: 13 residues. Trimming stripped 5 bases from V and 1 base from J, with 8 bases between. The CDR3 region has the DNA TGTGCCAGCAGCAAGACAGGCCAAGAGACCCAGTACTTC. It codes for CASSKTGQETQYF.

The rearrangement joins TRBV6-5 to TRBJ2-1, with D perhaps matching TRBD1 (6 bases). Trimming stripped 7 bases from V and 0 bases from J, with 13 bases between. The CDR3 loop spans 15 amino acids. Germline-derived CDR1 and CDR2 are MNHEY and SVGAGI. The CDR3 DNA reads TGTGCCAGCAAAGGACAGCTTAGCTCCTACAATGAGCAGTTCTTC. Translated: CASKGQLSSYNEQFF.

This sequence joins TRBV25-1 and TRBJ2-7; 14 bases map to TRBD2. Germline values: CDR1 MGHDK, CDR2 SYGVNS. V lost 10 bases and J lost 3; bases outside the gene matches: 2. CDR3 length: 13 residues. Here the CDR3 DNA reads TGTGCCATCGGACTAGCGGGAGGCTACGAGCAGTACTTC. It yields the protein CAIGLAGGYEQYF.

The CDR3: CSASKLWTGDQPQHF. The CDR3 region has the DNA TGCAGTGCTAGTAAACTATGGACAGGGGATCAGCCCCAGCATTTT. The chain joins TRBV20-1 to TRBJ1-5; TRBD1 matches at 9 bases. Germline trimming cut 3 bases from V and 5 bases from J; bases unmatched to any gene: 8. The CDR3 extends over 15 amino acids. CDR1 and CDR2 (germline): DFQATT, SNEGSKA (reference sequence).

The DNA of the CDR3 is TGTGCCAGCAGTGAGGGCGGTCGGGGGAGTTCCTACGAGCAGTACTTC. As protein: CASSEGGRGSSYEQYF. The V call is TRBV2, the J call TRBJ2-7, with a tentative D call TRBD2 (6 bases). With 3 bases removed from V and 1 base from J, the gap between germline ends came to 16 bases. Germline CDR1 and CDR2: SNHLY and FYNNEI. This CDR3 has 16 amino acids.

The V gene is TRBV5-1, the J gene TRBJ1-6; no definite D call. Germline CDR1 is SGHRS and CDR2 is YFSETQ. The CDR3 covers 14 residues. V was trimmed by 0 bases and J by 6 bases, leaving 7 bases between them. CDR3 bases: TGCGCCAGCAGCTTGGGGGAGACTAATTCACCCCTCCACTTT. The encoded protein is CASSLGETNSPLHF.

The CDR3 DNA follows: TGCGCCAGCAGCCGCGACGACAGCTTAGGGGCTTTCTTT. Translating gives CASSRDDSLGAFF. The chain is built from TRBV5-1 and TRBJ1-1; D might be TRBD1 (5 bases). Looked up from germline, CDR1 is SGHRS and CDR2 is YFSETQ. Between the trimmed V and J ends, which lost 4 bases and 11 bases, there was a span of 18 bases. The CDR3 has 13 amino acids.

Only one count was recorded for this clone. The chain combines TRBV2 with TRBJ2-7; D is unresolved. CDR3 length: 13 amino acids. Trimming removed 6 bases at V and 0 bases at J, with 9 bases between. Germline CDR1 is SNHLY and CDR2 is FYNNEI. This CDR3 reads CASRQSSSYEQYF. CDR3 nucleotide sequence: TGTGCCAGCAGGCAGTCTAGCTCCTACGAGCAGTACTTC.